The entry below describes one TCR beta chain. Germline assignment: CDR1 SQVTM and CDR2 ANQGSEA. The CDR3 is 16 residues long. The J segment lost 1 base and the V segment lost 4 bases, leaving 8 bases of the junction unmatched. The entry originates in a study of blood T cell repertoires in COVID-19. Study-wide background: PBMCs, B-cell-depleted T cells, or T cells provided the cDNA or gDNA that made up the material.

The protocol was immunoSEQ multiplex PCR, while the TCRdb copy is restricted to in-frame clones and leaves out a portion. Here the sample spans 250,000 or so clones, around 88% being singletons. This rearrangement joins TRBV29-1 to TRBJ2-7; 12 nucleotides match TRBD2. The TCR was taken from a woman in her thirties or forties with acute COVID-19. The sequenced sample consisted of PBMCs or T cells enriched from blood (not recorded which). CDR3 protein: CSVGPSGGAGSYEQYF. In nucleotides, the CDR3 is TGCAGCGTTGGACCTAGCGGGGGGGCCGGTTCCTACGAGCAGTACTTC.